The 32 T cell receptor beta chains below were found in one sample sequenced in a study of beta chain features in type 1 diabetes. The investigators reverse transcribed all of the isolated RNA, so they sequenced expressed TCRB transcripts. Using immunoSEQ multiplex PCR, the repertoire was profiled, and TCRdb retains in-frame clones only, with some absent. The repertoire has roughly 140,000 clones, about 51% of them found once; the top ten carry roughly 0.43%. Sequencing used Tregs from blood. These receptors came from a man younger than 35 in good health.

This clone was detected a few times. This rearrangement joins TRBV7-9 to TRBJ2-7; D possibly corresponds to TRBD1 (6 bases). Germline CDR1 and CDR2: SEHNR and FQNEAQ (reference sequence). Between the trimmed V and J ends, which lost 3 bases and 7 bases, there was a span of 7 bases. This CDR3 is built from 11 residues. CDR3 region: CASSFTGEQYF. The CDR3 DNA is TGTGCCAGCAGCTTCACAGGGGAGCAGTACTTC.

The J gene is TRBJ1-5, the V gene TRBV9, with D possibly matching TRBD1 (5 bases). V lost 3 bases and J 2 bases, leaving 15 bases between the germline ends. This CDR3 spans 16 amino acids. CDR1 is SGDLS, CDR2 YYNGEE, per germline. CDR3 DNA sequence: TGTGCCAGCAGCGCCGGACACACCTTAGGCAATCAGCCCCAGCATTTT. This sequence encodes CASSAGHTLGNQPQHF.

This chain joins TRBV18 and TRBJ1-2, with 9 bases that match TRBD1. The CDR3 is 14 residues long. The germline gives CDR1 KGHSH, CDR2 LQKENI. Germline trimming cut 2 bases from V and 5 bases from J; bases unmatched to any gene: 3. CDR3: CASSPIGQGYGYTF. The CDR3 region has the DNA TGTGCCAGCTCACCAATTGGACAGGGGTATGGCTACACCTTC. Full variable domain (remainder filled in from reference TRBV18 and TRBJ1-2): NAGVMQNPRHLVRRRGQEARLRCSPMKGHSHVYWYRQLPEEGLKFMVYLQKENIIDESGMPKERFSAEFPKEGPSILRIQQVVRGDSAAYFCASSPIGQGYGYTFGSGTRLTVV.

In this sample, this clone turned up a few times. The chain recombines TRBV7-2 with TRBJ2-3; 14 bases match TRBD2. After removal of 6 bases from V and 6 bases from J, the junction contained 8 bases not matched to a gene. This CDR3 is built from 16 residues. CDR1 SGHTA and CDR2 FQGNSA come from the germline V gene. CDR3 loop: CASSLRLAGGVDTQYF. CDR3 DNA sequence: TGTGCCAGCAGTCTCCGACTAGCGGGGGGGGTGGATACGCAGTATTTT.

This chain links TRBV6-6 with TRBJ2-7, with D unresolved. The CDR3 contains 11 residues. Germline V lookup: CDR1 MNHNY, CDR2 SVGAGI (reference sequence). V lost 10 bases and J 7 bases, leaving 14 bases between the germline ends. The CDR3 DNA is TGTGCCACCACTAACGCCGAGGAGCAGTACTTC. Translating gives CATTNAEEQYF.

This CDR3 reads CASSLATGRGQETQYF. CDR3 in DNA: TGTGCCAGCAGCTTAGCCACGGGGCGGGGACAAGAGACCCAGTACTTC. The chain joins TRBV7-2 to TRBJ2-5, with D tentatively TRBD2 (6 bases). Trimming took off 0 bases at V and 2 bases at J, with 13 bases between the two ends. Germline lookup yields CDR1 SGHTA and CDR2 FQGNSA. CDR3 length: 16 residues.

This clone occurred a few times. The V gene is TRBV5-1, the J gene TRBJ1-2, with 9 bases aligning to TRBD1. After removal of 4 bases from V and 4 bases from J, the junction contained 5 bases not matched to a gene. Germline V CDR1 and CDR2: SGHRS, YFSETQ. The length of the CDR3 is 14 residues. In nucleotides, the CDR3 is TGCGCCAGCAGCCTACCGGGACAGGGCTATGGCTACACCTTC. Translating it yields CASSLPGQGYGYTF.

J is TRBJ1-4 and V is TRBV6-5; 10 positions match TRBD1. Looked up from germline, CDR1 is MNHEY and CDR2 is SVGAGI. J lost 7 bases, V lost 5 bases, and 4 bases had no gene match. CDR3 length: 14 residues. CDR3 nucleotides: TGTGCCAGCAGTCGAAGGACAGGGGGTGAAAAACTGTTTTTT. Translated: CASSRRTGGEKLFF.

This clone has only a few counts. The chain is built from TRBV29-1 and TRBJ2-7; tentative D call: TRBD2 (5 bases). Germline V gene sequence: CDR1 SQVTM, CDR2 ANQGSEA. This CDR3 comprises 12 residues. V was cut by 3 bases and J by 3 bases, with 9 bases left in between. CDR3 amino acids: CSVDGLCYEQYF. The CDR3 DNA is TGCAGCGTTGACGGACTGTGCTACGAGCAGTACTTC.

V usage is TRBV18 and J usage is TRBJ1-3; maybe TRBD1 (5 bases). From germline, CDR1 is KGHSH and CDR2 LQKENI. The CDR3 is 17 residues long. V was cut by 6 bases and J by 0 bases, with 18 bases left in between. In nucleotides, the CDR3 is TGTGCCAGCTCGCCCCGGGACTTCGAAGCCTCTGGAAACACCATATATTTT. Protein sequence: CASSPRDFEASGNTIYF.

The chain's CDR3 is CASRTGQGPSEQYF. The CDR3 DNA sequence: TGTGCCAGCAGGACGGGACAGGGGCCGAGTGAGCAGTACTTC. This chain links TRBV11-2 with TRBJ2-7; 10 positions agree with TRBD1. Losses at the gene ends were 6 bases for V and 7 bases for J; bases not matched to a gene: 9. CDR1 and CDR2 (germline): SGHAT, FQNNGV. This CDR3 is built from 14 residues. The variable domain in full, completed from reference TRBV11-2 and TRBJ2-7, reads EAGVAQSPRYKIIEKRQSVAFWCNPISGHATLYWYQQILGQGPKLLIQFQNNGVVDDSQLPKDRFSAERLKGVDSTLKIQPAKLEDSAVYLCASRTGQGPSEQYFGPGTRLTVT.

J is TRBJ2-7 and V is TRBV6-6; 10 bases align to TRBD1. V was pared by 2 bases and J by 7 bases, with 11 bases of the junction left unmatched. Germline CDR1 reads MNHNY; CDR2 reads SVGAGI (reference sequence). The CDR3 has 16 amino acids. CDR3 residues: CASSYAPGQGLGEQYF. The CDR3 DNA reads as TGTGCCAGCAGTTACGCTCCGGGACAGGGGTTGGGGGAGCAGTACTTC.

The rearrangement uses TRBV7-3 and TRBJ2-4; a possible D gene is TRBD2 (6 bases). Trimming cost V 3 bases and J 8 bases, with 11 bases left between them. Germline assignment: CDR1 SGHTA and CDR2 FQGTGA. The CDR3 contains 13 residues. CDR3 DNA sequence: TGTGCCAGCAGCTTCGGGCGGGGAGACATTCAGTACTTC. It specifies CASSFGRGDIQYF.

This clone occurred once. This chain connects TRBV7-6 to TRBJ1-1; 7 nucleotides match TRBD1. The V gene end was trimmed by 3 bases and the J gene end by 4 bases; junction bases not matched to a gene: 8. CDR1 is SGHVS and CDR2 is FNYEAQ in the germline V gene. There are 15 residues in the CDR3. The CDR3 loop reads CASSFGLSGGTEAFF. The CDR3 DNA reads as TGTGCCAGCAGCTTCGGACTCTCAGGGGGCACTGAAGCTTTCTTT. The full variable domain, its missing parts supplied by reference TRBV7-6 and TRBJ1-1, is GAGVSQSPRYKVTKRGQDVALRCDPISGHVSLYWYRQALGQGPEFLTYFNYEAQQDKSGLPNDRFSAERPEGSISTLTIQRTEQRDSAMYRCASSFGLSGGTEAFFGQGTRLTVV.

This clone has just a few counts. DNA of the CDR3: TGTGCCAGCAGTCCGGGACTAGCTCATTACAATGAGCAGTTCTTC. As protein: CASSPGLAHYNEQFF. V gene TRBV7-3 combines with J gene TRBJ2-1; 9 nucleotides agree with TRBD2. V lost 6 bases and J lost 4; bases outside the gene matches: 7. CDR1 is SGHTA, CDR2 FQGTGA, per germline. This CDR3 has 15 residues.

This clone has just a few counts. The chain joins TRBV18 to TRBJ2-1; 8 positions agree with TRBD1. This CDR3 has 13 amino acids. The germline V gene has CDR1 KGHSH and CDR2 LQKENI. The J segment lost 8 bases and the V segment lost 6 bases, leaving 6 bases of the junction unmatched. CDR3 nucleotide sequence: TGTGCCAGCTCCGGACAGGGATGGGATGAGCAGTTCTTC. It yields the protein CASSGQGWDEQFF.

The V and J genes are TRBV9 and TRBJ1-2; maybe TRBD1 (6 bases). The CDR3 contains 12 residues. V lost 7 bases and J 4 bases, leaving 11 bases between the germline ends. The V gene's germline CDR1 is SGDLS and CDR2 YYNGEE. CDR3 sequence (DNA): TGTGCCAGCGGGGGGGGCCTCTATGGCTACACCTTC. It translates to CASGGGLYGYTF.

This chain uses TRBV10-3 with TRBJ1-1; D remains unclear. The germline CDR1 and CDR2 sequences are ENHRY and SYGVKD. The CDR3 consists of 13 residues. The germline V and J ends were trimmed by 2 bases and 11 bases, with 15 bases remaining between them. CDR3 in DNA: TGTGCCATCAGTGAGCGGGAGGGCCGGAGCGCTTTCTTT. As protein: CAISEREGRSAFF.

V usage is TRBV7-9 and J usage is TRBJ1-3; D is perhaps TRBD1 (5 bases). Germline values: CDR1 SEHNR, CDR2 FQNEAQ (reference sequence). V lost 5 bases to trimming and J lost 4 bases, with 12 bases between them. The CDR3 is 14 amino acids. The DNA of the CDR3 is TGTGCCAGCAGCCCCGGGACTGGCGGAAACACCATATATTTT. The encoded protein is CASSPGTGGNTIYF.

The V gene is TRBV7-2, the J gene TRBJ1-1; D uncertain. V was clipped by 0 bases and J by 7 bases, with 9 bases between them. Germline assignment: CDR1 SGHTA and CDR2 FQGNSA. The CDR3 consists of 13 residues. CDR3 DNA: TGTGCCAGCAGCTTAGCGCTGGGAGTTGAAGCTTTCTTT. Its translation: CASSLALGVEAFF.

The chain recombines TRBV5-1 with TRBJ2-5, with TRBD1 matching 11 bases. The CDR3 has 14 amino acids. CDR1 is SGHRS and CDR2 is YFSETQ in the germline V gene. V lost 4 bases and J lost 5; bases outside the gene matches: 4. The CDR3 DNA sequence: TGCGCCAGCAGCCGGACAGGGGGCGCGGAGACCCAGTACTTC. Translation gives CASSRTGGAETQYF.

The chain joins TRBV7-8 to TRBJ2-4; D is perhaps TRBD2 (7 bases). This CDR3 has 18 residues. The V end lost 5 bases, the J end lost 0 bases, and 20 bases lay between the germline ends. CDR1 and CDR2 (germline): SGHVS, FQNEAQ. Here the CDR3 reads CASSPPGGGGLAKNIQYF. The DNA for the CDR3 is TGTGCCAGCAGCCCCCCCGGTGGGGGGGGCCTAGCCAAAAACATTCAGTACTTC. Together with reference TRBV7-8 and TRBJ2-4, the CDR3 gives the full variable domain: GAGVSQSPRYKVAKRGQDVALRCDPISGHVSLFWYQQALGQGPEFLTYFQNEAQLDKSGLPSDRFFAERPEGSVSTLKIQRTQQEDSAVYLCASSPPGGGGLAKNIQYFGAGTRLSVL.

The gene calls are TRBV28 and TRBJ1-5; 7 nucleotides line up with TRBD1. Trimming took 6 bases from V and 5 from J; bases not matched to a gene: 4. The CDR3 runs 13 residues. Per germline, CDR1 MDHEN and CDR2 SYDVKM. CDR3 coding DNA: TGTGCCAGCAGAAGGGACAGCTATCAGCCCCAGCATTTT. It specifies CASRRDSYQPQHF.

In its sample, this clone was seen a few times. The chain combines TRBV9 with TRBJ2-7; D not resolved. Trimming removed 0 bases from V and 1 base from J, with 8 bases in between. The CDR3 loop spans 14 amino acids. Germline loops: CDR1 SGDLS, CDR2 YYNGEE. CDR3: CASSVGPRSYEQYF. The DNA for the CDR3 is TGTGCCAGCAGCGTAGGGCCTAGGTCCTACGAGCAGTACTTC.

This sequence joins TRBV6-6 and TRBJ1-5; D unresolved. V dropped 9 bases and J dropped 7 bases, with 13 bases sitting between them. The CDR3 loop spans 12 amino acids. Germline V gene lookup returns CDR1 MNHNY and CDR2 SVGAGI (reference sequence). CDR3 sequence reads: CASRGEGQPQHF. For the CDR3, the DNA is TGTGCCAGTCGCGGTGAGGGACAGCCCCAGCATTTT.

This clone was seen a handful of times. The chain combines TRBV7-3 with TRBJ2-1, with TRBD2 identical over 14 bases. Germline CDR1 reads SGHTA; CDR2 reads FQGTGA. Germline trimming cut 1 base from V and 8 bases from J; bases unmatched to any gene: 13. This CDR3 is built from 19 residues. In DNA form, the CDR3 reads TGTGCCAGCAGCTTAAGACTAGCGGGAGGGAGGGGGCATGTGGATGAGCAGTTCTTC. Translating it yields CASSLRLAGGRGHVDEQFF.

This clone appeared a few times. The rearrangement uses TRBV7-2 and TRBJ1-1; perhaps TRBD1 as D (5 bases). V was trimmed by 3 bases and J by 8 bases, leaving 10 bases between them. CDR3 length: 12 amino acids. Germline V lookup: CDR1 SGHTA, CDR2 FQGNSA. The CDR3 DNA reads TGTGCCAGCAGCTTGGCGACAGCCGAAGCTTTCTTT. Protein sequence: CASSLATAEAFF.

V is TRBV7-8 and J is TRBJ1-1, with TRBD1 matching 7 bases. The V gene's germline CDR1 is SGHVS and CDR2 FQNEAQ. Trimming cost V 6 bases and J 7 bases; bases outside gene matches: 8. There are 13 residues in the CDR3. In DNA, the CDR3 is TGTGCCAGCAGTCCAGACAGGGATCATGAAGCTTTCTTT. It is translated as CASSPDRDHEAFF.

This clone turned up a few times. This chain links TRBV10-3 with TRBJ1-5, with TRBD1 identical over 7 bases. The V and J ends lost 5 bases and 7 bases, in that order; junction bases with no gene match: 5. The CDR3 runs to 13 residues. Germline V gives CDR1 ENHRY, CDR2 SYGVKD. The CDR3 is CAISRQGDQPQHF. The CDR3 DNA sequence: TGTGCCATCAGTCGACAGGGAGACCAGCCCCAGCATTTT.

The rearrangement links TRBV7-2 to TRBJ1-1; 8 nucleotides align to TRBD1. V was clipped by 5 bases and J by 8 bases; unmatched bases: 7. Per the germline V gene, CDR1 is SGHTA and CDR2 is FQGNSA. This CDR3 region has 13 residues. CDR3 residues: CASSPYRGSEAFF. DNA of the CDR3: TGTGCCAGCAGCCCTTACAGGGGGTCCGAAGCTTTCTTT.

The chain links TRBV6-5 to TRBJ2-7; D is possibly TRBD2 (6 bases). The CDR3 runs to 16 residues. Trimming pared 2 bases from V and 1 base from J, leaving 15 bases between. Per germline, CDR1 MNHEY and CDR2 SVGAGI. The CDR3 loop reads CASSYVRGKGSYEQYF. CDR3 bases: TGTGCCAGCAGTTACGTACGGGGGAAGGGATCCTACGAGCAGTACTTC.

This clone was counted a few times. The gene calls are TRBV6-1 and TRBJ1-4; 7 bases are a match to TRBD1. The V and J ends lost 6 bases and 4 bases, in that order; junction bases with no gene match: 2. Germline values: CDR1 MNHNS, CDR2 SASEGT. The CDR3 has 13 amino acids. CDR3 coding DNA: TGTGCCAGCAGCGGGACAGATAATGAAAAACTGTTTTTT. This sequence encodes CASSGTDNEKLFF.